The clone carrying this T cell receptor (beta chain) showed up just once. The antigen remains unidentified. The data originate from a study of shared clonotypes between healthy human individuals. Study conclusions and caveats: A handful of donors showed sharing of about 4.7% of naive CD4 clonotypes.

Sequencing was at deep level. Evenly divided among several immunoSEQ plates was the genomic DNA of each subset. Some clones are missing from TCRdb's copy, which holds only in-frame ones; the method was immunoSEQ multiplex PCR. The table shows around 1.6 million clones, with around 98% occurring only once. The CDR3 is 15 amino acids. Trimming cost V 3 bases and J 2 bases, with 14 bases left between them. Looked up from germline, CDR1 is MDHEN and CDR2 is SYDVKM. The sample comprised naive CD4+ T cells sorted from blood. The subset denotes: CD45RA+ positively selected. The clonotype originates from a man aged 25-45 years in good health. V gene TRBV28 combines with J gene TRBJ2-7; weak D call: TRBD2 (5 bases). CDR3 sequence: CASSFSRGPPYEQYF. For the CDR3, the DNA is TGTGCCAGCAGTTTTTCCCGAGGGCCCCCCTACGAGCAGTACTTC.